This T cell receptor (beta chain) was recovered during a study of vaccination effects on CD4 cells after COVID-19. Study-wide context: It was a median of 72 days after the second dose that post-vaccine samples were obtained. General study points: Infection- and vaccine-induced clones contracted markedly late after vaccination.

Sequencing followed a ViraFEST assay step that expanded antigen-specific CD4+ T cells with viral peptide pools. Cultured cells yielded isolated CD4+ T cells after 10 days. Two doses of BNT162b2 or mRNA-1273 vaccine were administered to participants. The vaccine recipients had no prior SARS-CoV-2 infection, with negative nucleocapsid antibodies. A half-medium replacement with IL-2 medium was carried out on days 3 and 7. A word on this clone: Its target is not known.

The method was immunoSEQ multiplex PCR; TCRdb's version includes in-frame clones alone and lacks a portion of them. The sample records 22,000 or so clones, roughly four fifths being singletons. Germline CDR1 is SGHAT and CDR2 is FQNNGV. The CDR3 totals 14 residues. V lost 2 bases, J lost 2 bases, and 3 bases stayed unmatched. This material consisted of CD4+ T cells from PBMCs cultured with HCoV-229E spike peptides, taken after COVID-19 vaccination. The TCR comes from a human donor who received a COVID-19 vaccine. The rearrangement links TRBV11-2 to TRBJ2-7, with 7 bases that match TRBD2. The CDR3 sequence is CASSLLAEPYEQYF. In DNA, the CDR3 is TGTGCCAGCAGCTTACTAGCGGAACCCTACGAGCAGTACTTC. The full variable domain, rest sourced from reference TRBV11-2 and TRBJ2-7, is EAGVAQSPRYKIIEKRQSVAFWCNPISGHATLYWYQQILGQGPKLLIQFQNNGVVDDSQLPKDRFSAERLKGVDSTLKIQPAKLEDSAVYLCASSLLAEPYEQYFGPGTRLTVT.